This T cell receptor (beta chain) was found in a study of graft-versus-host responses after intestinal transplantation. TCRdb's copy holds only in-frame clones and misses some; the assay was immunoSEQ multiplex PCR. The repertoire holds approximately 90,000 clones, 85% to 95% seen once, with 7.6% in the top ten. As for this clone: Its antigen is unknown.

J lost 3 bases, V lost 4 bases, and 9 bases had no gene match. CDR1 SGDLS and CDR2 YYNGEE come from the germline V gene. The CDR3 loop spans 15 amino acids. The chain has TRBV9 and TRBJ2-7; 8 bases map to TRBD1. The sequencing here drew on unstimulated CD8+ T cells sorted from spleen or lymph node cells, taken before transplant. The TCR was taken from a human donor who was the organ donor for an intestinal transplant. This CDR3 reads CASSPPWTGRYEQYF. In nucleotides, the CDR3 is TGTGCCAGCAGCCCCCCGTGGACAGGGCGCTACGAGCAGTACTTC.